This entry is about one TCR beta chain. The source of the sample is a study of blood T cell repertoires in COVID-19. Using immunoSEQ multiplex PCR, the repertoire was profiled, and TCRdb retains in-frame clones only, with some absent. The repertoire has 150,000 or so clones, more than 85% of them found once; the top ten carry over 2.5%. This sequence was found in a man between 60 and 75 years old with active or convalescent COVID-19. Sequenced sample: peripheral blood.

The DNA of the CDR3 is TGTGCCAGCAGCTCCTCGGGCTCTGGAAACACCATATATTTT. It codes for CASSSSGSGNTIYF. The V call is TRBV5-6, the J call TRBJ1-3, with unresolved D. The CDR3 is made up of 14 amino acids. Germline assignment: CDR1 SGHDT and CDR2 YYEEEE. Trimming pared 3 bases from V and 0 bases from J, leaving 7 bases between.